This T cell receptor beta chain originates from a study of vaccination and CD4 T cells after COVID-19. Trimming pared 2 bases from V and 4 bases from J, leaving 6 bases between. CDR1 SGHVS and CDR2 FNYEAQ come from the germline V gene. The CDR3 is 13 residues long. Concerning this clonotype: The antigen is not known.

As to treatment: approximately 9-day PBMC culture with coronavirus spike peptide pools or control peptides (ViraFEST assay). With the Oncomine TCR Beta short-read assay, DNA from cultured CD4+ T cells was sequenced. TCRdb ran MiXCR on the PCR reads and lists one entry per CDR3 protein. The sample shows approximately 7,600 distinct CDR3 sequences, around 70% of them seen only once. The V call is TRBV7-6, the J call TRBJ1-5, with unresolved D. The source is a human donor who had recovered from COVID-19. Sequencing used CD4+ T cells from blood, cultured in vitro. The CDR3 nucleotides read TGTGCCAGCAGCTTATCCCTGAATCAGCCCCAGCATTTT. It specifies CASSLSLNQPQHF.